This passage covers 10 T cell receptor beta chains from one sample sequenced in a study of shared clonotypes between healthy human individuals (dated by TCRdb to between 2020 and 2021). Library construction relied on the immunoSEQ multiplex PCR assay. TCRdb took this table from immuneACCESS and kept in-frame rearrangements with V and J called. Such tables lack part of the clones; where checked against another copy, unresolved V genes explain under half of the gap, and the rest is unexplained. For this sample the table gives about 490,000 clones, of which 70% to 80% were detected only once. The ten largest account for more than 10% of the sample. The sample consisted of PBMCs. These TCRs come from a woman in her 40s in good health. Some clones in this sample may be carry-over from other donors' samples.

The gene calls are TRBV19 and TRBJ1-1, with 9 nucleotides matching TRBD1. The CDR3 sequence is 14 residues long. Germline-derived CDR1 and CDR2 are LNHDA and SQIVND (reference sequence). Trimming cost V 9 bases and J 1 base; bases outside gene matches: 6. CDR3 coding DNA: TGTGCCAGCGGGACAGGGAGAGGGAACACTGAAGCTTTCTTT. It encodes CASGTGRGNTEAFF.

CDR3 DNA: TGTGCCAGCAGGGACAGGGGGGACACCGGGGAGCTGTTTTTT. Protein sequence: CASRDRGDTGELFF. The V gene is TRBV6-1, the J gene TRBJ2-2; 10 bases are shared with TRBD1. Losses at the gene ends were 6 bases for V and 3 bases for J; bases not matched to a gene: 1. In germline, CDR1 is MNHNS, CDR2 SASEGT. This CDR3 spans 14 amino acids.

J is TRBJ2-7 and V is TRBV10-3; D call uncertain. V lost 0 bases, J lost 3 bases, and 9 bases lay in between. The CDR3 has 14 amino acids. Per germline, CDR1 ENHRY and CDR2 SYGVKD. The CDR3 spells CAISESRQDYEQYF. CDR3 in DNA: TGTGCCATCAGTGAGTCGAGGCAGGACTACGAGCAGTACTTC.

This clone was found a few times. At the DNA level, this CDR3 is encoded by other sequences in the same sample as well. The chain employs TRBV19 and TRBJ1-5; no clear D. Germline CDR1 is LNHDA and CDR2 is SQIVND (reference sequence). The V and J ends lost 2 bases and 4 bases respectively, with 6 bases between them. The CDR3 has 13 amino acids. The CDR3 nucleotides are TGTGCCAGTAGTATATCCAGAAATCAGCCCCAGCATTTT. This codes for CASSISRNQPQHF.

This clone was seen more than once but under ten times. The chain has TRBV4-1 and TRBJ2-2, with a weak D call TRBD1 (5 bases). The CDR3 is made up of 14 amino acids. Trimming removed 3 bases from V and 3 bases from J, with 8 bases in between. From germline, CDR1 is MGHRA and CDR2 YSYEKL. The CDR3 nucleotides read TGCGCCAGCAGCCAGGGGCTCTACACCGGGGAGCTGTTTTTT. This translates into CASSQGLYTGELFF.

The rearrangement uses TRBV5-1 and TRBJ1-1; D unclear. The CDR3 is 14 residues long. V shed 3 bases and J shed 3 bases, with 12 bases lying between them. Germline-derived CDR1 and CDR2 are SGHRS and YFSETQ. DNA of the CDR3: TGCGCCAGCAGCTCCGGACGGTTGGACACTGAAGCTTTCTTT. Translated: CASSSGRLDTEAFF.

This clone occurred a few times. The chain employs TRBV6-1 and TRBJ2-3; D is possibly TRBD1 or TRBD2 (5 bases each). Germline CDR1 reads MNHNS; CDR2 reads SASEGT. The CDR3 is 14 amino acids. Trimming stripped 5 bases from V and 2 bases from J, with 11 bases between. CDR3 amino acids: CASSFLGVTDTQYF. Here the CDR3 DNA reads TGTGCCAGCAGTTTCCTGGGGGTCACAGATACGCAGTATTTT.

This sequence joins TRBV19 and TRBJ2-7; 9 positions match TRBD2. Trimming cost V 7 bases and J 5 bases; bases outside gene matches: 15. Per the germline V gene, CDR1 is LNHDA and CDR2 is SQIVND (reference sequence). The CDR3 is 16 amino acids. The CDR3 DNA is TGTGCCAGTATGCGGGTAGCGGGAGATCGGTACGACGAGCAGTACTTC. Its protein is CASMRVAGDRYDEQYF.

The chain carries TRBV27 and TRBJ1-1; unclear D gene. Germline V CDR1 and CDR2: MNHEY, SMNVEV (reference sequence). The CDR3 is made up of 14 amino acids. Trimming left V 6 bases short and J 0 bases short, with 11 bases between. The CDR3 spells CASSRHGVNTEAFF. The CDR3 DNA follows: TGTGCCAGCAGCCGCCACGGGGTGAACACTGAAGCTTTCTTT.

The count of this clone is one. The CDR3 DNA follows: TGTGCCAGCAGCAAAGGACAAGAGACCCAGTACTTC. The encoded protein is CASSKGQETQYF. The gene calls are TRBV11-3 and TRBJ2-5, with no clear D. Germline V gene sequence: CDR1 SGHNT, CDR2 YENEEA. The CDR3 runs to 12 residues. Trimming cost V 5 bases and J 2 bases, with 6 bases left between them.